This T cell receptor beta chain appears in the sequencing data of a study of T-cell reconstitution after alpha-beta-depleted transplantation in children. The library targeted TCRbeta and was prepared with unique molecular identifiers. From the PCR reads, TCRdb called clonotypes with MiXCR, one entry per CDR3 protein. The repertoire includes some 490,000 distinct CDR3 sequences, around 13% of them detected once, and around 5.8% sits in the top ten. This clonotype was detected only a few times. The junction had 3 bases not matched to a gene; V was cut back by 2 bases and J by 2 bases. The CDR3 loop spans 15 amino acids. The germline gives CDR1 SGHRS, CDR2 YFSETQ.

This receptor was obtained from a human donor who donated a stem cell graft to a child with combined immunodeficiency. This chain joins TRBV5-1 and TRBJ2-5; TRBD2 matches at 10 bases. Sequenced here: PBMCs from the stem cell graft donor, sampled from the stem cell graft. CDR3 in amino acids: CASSFSGGRQETQYF. CDR3 nucleotide sequence: TGCGCCAGCAGCTTTAGCGGGGGGCGACAAGAGACCCAGTACTTC.